Below, 27 T cell receptor beta chains from the same sample are listed, as sequenced in a study of T cell changes during pregnancy in multiple sclerosis (dated by TCRdb to the late 2010s). The library was produced with the immunoSEQ multiplex PCR assay. As stored in TCRdb, this immuneACCESS dataset retains in-frame rearrangements with V and J assigned. A fraction of the clones does not appear; measured against another copy, unresolved V genes explain less than half of the discrepancy, and the remainder lacks a known reason. Across this sample there are about 13,000 clones, with 75% to 90% seen only once. Approximately 12% of the sample is in the top ten clones. The material sequenced was CD8+ T cells from peripheral blood mononuclear cells, taken after pregnancy. The receptor source for this set is a female donor in good health, enrolled as a control in a pregnancy study.

The chain links TRBV5-5 to TRBJ1-2; TRBD1 matches at 10 bases. V lost 3 bases and J lost 6; bases outside the gene matches: 11. The CDR3 runs 16 residues. The germline CDR1 and CDR2 sequences are SGHKS and YYEKEE (reference sequence). In DNA, the CDR3 is TGTGCCAGCAGCTGGGAGTATGGGGGACAGGGGCATGGCTACACCTTC. Its translation: CASSWEYGGQGHGYTF.

The chain has TRBV7-9 and TRBJ2-7; 12 bases align to TRBD1. The CDR3 is made up of 16 amino acids. The V gene's germline CDR1 is SEHNR and CDR2 FQNEAQ (reference sequence). With V trimmed by 3 bases and J by 3 bases, 6 bases remained unmatched. CDR3 nucleotides: TGTGCCAGCAGCTTCGGGACAGGGGGCGCGGACTACGAGCAGTACTTC. This sequence encodes CASSFGTGGADYEQYF.

The CDR3 protein is CASSGTGGNEQFF. Written as DNA, the CDR3 is TGTGCCAGCAGCGGGACAGGGGGGAATGAGCAGTTCTTC. The V call is TRBV7-2, the J call TRBJ2-1; 11 bases match TRBD1. The length of the CDR3 is 13 residues. The V gene end was trimmed by 5 bases and the J gene end by 7 bases; junction bases not matched to a gene: 1. From germline, CDR1 is SGHTA and CDR2 FQGNSA.

The chain is built from TRBV27 and TRBJ2-7; 13 nucleotides match TRBD2. Germline CDR1 reads MNHEY; CDR2 reads SMNVEV (reference sequence). Germline trimming cut 6 bases from V and 5 bases from J; bases unmatched to any gene: 4. CDR3 length: 14 residues. This chain's CDR3 is CASSGLAGAHEQYF. The CDR3, as DNA: TGTGCCAGCAGCGGACTAGCGGGAGCCCACGAGCAGTACTTC.

V usage is TRBV29-1 and J usage is TRBJ2-2; 10 bases align to TRBD2. From germline, CDR1 is SQVTM and CDR2 ANQGSEA. The CDR3 is 11 amino acids. The V segment lost 6 bases and the J segment 8 bases; nucleotides outside the gene matches: 0. The CDR3 nucleotides read TGCAGCGTACTAGCGGGGGGGGAGCTGTTTTTT. Protein sequence: CSVLAGGELFF.

V usage is TRBV15 and J usage is TRBJ1-1, with D hard to call. CDR1 is LNHNV, CDR2 YYDKDF, per germline (reference sequence). The CDR3 consists of 15 residues. The V end was cut by 5 bases, the J end by 0 bases, with 13 bases between. CDR3 residues: CATSDGGQMNTEAFF. The CDR3 DNA sequence: TGTGCCACCAGCGACGGAGGGCAAATGAACACTGAAGCTTTCTTT. The full variable domain, its missing parts supplied by reference TRBV15 and TRBJ1-1, is DAMVIQNPRYQVTQFGKPVTLSCSQTLNHNVMYWYQQKSSQAPKLLFHYYDKDFNNEADTPDNFQSRRPNTSFCFLDIRSPGLGDTAMYLCATSDGGQMNTEAFFGQGTRLTVV.

The chain uses TRBV28 and TRBJ2-6; tentatively, D is TRBD2 (6 bases). The CDR3 consists of 17 residues. The germline V gene has CDR1 MDHEN and CDR2 SYDVKM. V was clipped by 5 bases and J by 0 bases, with 14 bases between them. The CDR3 region is CASSTPGGSSGANVLTF. As DNA, the CDR3 is TGTGCCAGCAGTACACCTGGGGGGAGCTCTGGGGCCAACGTCCTGACTTTC. The full variable domain, in which reference TRBV28 and TRBJ2-6 provide the parts outside the CDR3, is DVKVTQSSRYLVKRTGEKVFLECVQDMDHENMFWYRQDPGLGLRLIYFSYDVKMKEKGDIPEGYSVSREKKERFSLILESASTNQTSMYLCASSTPGGSSGANVLTFGAGSRLTVL.

The J gene is TRBJ1-2, the V gene TRBV27, with D perhaps matching TRBD1 (6 bases). Trimming cost V 4 bases and J 3 bases, with 9 bases left between them. The CDR3 loop spans 13 amino acids. CDR1 MNHEY and CDR2 SMNVEV come from the germline V gene (reference sequence). The CDR3: CASSSGQYYGYTF. The CDR3 nucleotides are TGTGCCAGCAGTTCTGGACAGTACTATGGCTACACCTTC.

This clone was counted a single time. This chain connects TRBV5-1 to TRBJ1-2; D uncertain. Germline-derived CDR1 and CDR2 are SGHRS and YFSETQ. This CDR3 comprises 15 residues. Deletions cut 2 bases from V and 8 bases from J, with 19 bases between. The CDR3 region has the DNA TGCGCCAGCAGCTTCCCCGATGGCGGGAAATCAGGCTACACCTTC. Amino acids: CASSFPDGGKSGYTF.

The chain links TRBV7-8 to TRBJ2-1; D gene unclear. V lost 5 bases to trimming and J lost 9 bases, with 11 bases between them. The CDR3 is made up of 12 amino acids. Per germline, CDR1 SGHVS and CDR2 FQNEAQ. Here the CDR3 reads CASSMSPGEQFF. The CDR3 coding sequence is TGTGCCAGCAGCATGAGCCCGGGTGAGCAGTTCTTC. Based on the CDR3 plus reference TRBV7-8 and TRBJ2-1, the full variable domain is GAGVSQSPRYKVAKRGQDVALRCDPISGHVSLFWYQQALGQGPEFLTYFQNEAQLDKSGLPSDRFFAERPEGSVSTLKIQRTQQEDSAVYLCASSMSPGEQFFGPGTRLTVL.

The V gene is TRBV28, the J gene TRBJ1-5, with D hard to call. From germline, CDR1 is MDHEN and CDR2 SYDVKM. The CDR3 spans 16 residues. With 3 bases removed from V and 1 base from J, the gap between germline ends came to 13 bases. The CDR3 DNA follows: TGTGCCAGCAGTTTTTGGGGAGAGTCGAGCAATCAGCCCCAGCATTTT. Its translation is CASSFWGESSNQPQHF.

Only one count was recorded for this clone. CDR3: CASSPGTGASQPQHF. The CDR3 DNA reads as TGCGCCAGCAGCCCAGGGACAGGGGCTTCTCAGCCCCAGCATTTT. The chain has TRBV5-1 and TRBJ1-5, with 10 bases lining up with TRBD1. The V and J ends lost 4 bases and 6 bases, in that order; junction bases with no gene match: 7. Per the germline V gene, CDR1 is SGHRS and CDR2 is YFSETQ. This CDR3 has 15 amino acids. The complete variable domain, with remaining parts taken from reference TRBV5-1 and TRBJ1-5, reads KAGVTQTPRYLIKTRGQQVTLSCSPISGHRSVSWYQQTPGQGLQFLFEYFSETQRNKGNFPGRFSGRQFSNSRSEMNVSTLELGDSALYLCASSPGTGASQPQHFGDGTRLSIL.

J is TRBJ2-3 and V is TRBV4-3; D is possibly TRBD1 (7 bases). CDR3 length: 14 residues. Trimming cost V 11 bases and J 4 bases, with 19 bases left between them. Germline loops: CDR1 LGHNA, CDR2 YSLEER. The CDR3 coding sequence is TGCGCCCCCAGGGGGAGGCAGAGGGCAGATACGCAGTATTTT. Translating it yields CAPRGRQRADTQYF.

The CDR3 nucleotides read TGCGCCAGCAGCCAGGACAGTGATTCACCCCTCCACTTT. The encoded protein is CASSQDSDSPLHF. This rearrangement joins TRBV4-1 to TRBJ1-6; possible D gene TRBD1, 6 bases. The V end was cut by 3 bases, the J end by 8 bases, with 8 bases between. The germline V gene encodes CDR1 MGHRA and CDR2 YSYEKL. The CDR3 sequence is 13 residues long.

V usage is TRBV19 and J usage is TRBJ2-1; 12 bases align to TRBD2. The ends lost 6 bases at V and 8 bases at J; junction bases unmatched: 8. Germline V lookup: CDR1 LNHDA, CDR2 SQIVND (reference sequence). CDR3 size: 15 residues. The chain's CDR3 is CASSKLAGGVDEQFF. The DNA of the CDR3 is TGTGCCAGTAGCAAACTAGCGGGAGGAGTAGATGAGCAGTTCTTC.

As for this clone: The CDR3 ends on some other residue instead of the conserved phenylalanine or tryptophan, so this is likely a read error. No DNA is shown, since the ends of the CDR3 on it are uncertain; the CDR3 is the one TCRdb lists. V usage is TRBV23-1 and J usage is TRBJ2-7; the D call of TRBD2 is as the table states it, not checked on the DNA. TRBV23-1 is an open reading frame, and its role is uncertain. The CDR3 spans 14 amino acids, including both terminal residues. The CDR3: CASSQSARRTPGAL.

The chain uses TRBV6-1 and TRBJ2-7, with D unresolved. The V and J ends lost 10 bases and 0 bases respectively, with 13 bases between them. Looked up from germline, CDR1 is MNHNS and CDR2 is SASEGT. The CDR3 runs 13 residues. The CDR3 is CATNLLSSYEQYF. The CDR3 coding sequence is TGTGCCACCAACTTGTTGAGCTCCTACGAGCAGTACTTC.

This chain connects TRBV5-1 to TRBJ1-4; 8 bases are a match to TRBD1. This CDR3 spans 12 amino acids. Trimming took 3 bases from V and 10 from J; bases not matched to a gene: 2. Germline loops: CDR1 SGHRS, CDR2 YFSETQ. CDR3 nucleotides: TGCGCCAGCAGCTCCACAGGGGGAAAACTGTTTTTT. This translates into CASSSTGGKLFF.

V is TRBV6-1 and J is TRBJ2-5; 7 bases fit TRBD2. The tail of the sequence fits TRBJ2-7 better, so the J call may be wrong. The CDR3 sequence is 15 residues long. Germline loops: CDR1 MNHNS, CDR2 SASEGT. The CDR3 here is CASSEGAGESYEQYF. DNA of the CDR3: TGTGCCAGCAGTGAAGGTGCGGGGGAGTCCTACGAGCAGTACTTC.

J is TRBJ2-3 and V is TRBV6-1; TRBD2 matches 13 bases. The CDR3 covers 15 residues. Germline V CDR1 and CDR2: MNHNS, SASEGT. Germline trimming cut 4 bases from V and 4 bases from J; bases unmatched to any gene: 2. CDR3 sequence reads: CASSGTSGSSDTQYF. Here the CDR3 DNA reads TGTGCCAGCAGTGGGACTAGCGGGAGCTCAGATACGCAGTATTTT.

The chain combines TRBV29-1 with TRBJ1-4, with D tentatively TRBD1 (6 bases). V was cut by 5 bases and J by 3 bases, with 10 bases left in between. Per germline, CDR1 SQVTM and CDR2 ANQGSEA. There are 13 residues in the CDR3. CDR3 coding DNA: TGCAGCGTTACGGACAGCTCTAATGAAAAACTGTTTTTT. The encoded protein is CSVTDSSNEKLFF. The variable domain in full, completed from reference TRBV29-1 and TRBJ1-4, reads SAVISQKPSRDICQRGTSLTIQCQVDSQVTMMFWYRQQPGQSLTLIATANQGSEATYESGFVIDKFPISRPNLTFSTLTVSNMSPEDSSIYLCSVTDSSNEKLFFGSGTQLSVL.

This clone showed up just once. This chain links TRBV11-2 with TRBJ2-3; 7 bases map to TRBD2. Germline values: CDR1 SGHAT, CDR2 FQNNGV. J gave up 6 bases and V 5 bases, and 11 bases lay outside the gene matches. The CDR3 totals 15 residues. The CDR3 here is CASSPGTNAYDTQYF. CDR3 nucleotides: TGTGCCAGCAGCCCCGGGACTAACGCATACGATACGCAGTATTTT.

The chain uses TRBV7-9 and TRBJ2-4, with 8 bases lining up with TRBD1. V gave up 5 bases and J gave up 1 base; unmatched junction bases: 16. CDR1 SEHNR and CDR2 FQNEAQ come from the germline V gene (reference sequence). This CDR3 is built from 19 residues. CDR3: CASSPTGTGAQRAKNIQYF. The CDR3 region has the DNA TGTGCCAGCAGCCCCACCGGGACAGGTGCCCAAAGGGCCAAAAACATTCAGTACTTC.

The chain is built from TRBV28 and TRBJ2-1; 12 positions match TRBD2. From germline, CDR1 is MDHEN and CDR2 SYDVKM. CDR3 size: 14 residues. Trimming removed 9 bases from V and 9 bases from J; junction bases left unmatched: 9. In DNA, the CDR3 is TGTGCCAGTATTCGGACTAGCGGGATCAGTGAGCAGTTCTTC. Amino acid sequence: CASIRTSGISEQFF.

V usage is TRBV2 and J usage is TRBJ1-6, with D unresolved. Germline CDR1 is SNHLY and CDR2 is FYNNEI. Trimming removed 6 bases from V and 4 bases from J, with 7 bases in between. The CDR3 runs 13 residues. The DNA for the CDR3 is TGTGCCAGCAGAACCACATATAATTCACCCCTCCACTTT. It codes for CASRTTYNSPLHF.

The chain carries TRBV7-2 and TRBJ2-3, with a weak D call TRBD1 (5 bases). The V gene's germline CDR1 is SGHTA and CDR2 FQGNSA. Trimming pared 3 bases from V and 0 bases from J, leaving 10 bases between. The CDR3 has 15 residues. CDR3 sequence reads: CASSFYWTSTDTQYF. The CDR3 region has the DNA TGTGCCAGCAGCTTTTATTGGACAAGCACAGATACGCAGTATTTT.

The chain recombines TRBV5-4 with TRBJ2-5, with 11 bases fitting TRBD2. Germline V gives CDR1 SGHNT, CDR2 YYREEE (reference sequence). CDR3 length equals 17 residues. V dropped 5 bases and J dropped 2; count of bases not matched to a gene: 11. The DNA of the CDR3 is TGTGCCAGCAGTTTGACCACCGGGACTAGCGGTCAAGAGACCCAGTACTTC. It codes for CASSLTTGTSGQETQYF.